This T cell receptor (beta chain) was identified in a study of shared clonotypes between healthy human individuals (dated by TCRdb to the early 2020s). About the full investigation: The cohort comprised a couple of women and a few men aged 18 to 49 years. For each donor, CD4 naive and CD4 memory were each given three plates, CD8 naive was given two plates, and CD8 memory was given one plate. The study deeply sequenced blood TCR repertoires of about 5 healthy adults to estimate repertoire size and the extent of clonotype sharing between individuals. Different laboratories and diverse techniques were used to prepare libraries and sequence TCR repertoires, to increase sequencing depth and limit assay-specific biases. Each donor's leukapheresis produced roughly between roughly 0.9 and 8.9 billion PBMCs. Points the paper makes about the study in general: Because the study included a small number of donors, the genetic and exposure-history diversity represented was limited. Larger estimated clonotype richness was generally found for naive subsets than for memory subsets. Compared with non-shared clonotypes, the clonotypes found in all four sorted-subset donors had higher generation probabilities. Sharing across a handful of donors was observed for roughly 5% of naive CD4, about 3.2% of naive CD8, over 2% of memory CD4, and over 0.3% of memory CD8 clonotypes. Pairwise subsampling indicated that sequencing depth was expected to affect the degree of clonotype sharing among donors. Only blood was sampled, and tissue TCR repertoires likely differ from those in blood. Rarefaction of sorted-subset datasets indicated incomplete sequencing despite the large sequencing depth.

Using the deep immunoSEQ assay, multiplex PCR amplified TCR CDR3 regions from genomic DNA. Extracted genomic DNA from each cell subset was spread evenly across all wells of several immunoSEQ 96-well plates, with each plate serving as a replicate. Each replicate PCR for sorted subsets received about 210 ng genomic DNA, equal to about 30,000 T cell genomes. Purified libraries were quantified with a Qubit 3.0 fluorometer, sized on a Bioanalyzer 2100, and re-quantified with the KAPA Library Quantification kit. Every immunoSEQ 96-well plate was sequenced on a separate single-read 150-cycle Illumina NextSeq 550 flow cell. The source study handled its data this way. The immunoSEQ output contained only junctional sequences without quality scores, so filtering could not match that applied to full-length reads. Sequences were annotated with PyIR, a Python wrapper for IgBLAST v1.9, using IMGT germline references to assign V/J genes and CDR3. Reads were filtered out if the reads had weak V/J assignments (E-value above 1e-6), no CDR3, stop codons, out-of-frame junctions, or ambiguous translated residues. V3J clonotypes were defined as sequences sharing the same inferred V gene, J gene, and CDR3 amino acid sequence. Percentage overlap between repertoires was calculated by dividing the number of shared unique clonotypes by the size of the smaller repertoire. Three approaches were used to assess repertoire richness: RTK rarefaction, the Chao1 estimator, and Recon v2.1 estimates of unobserved clonotypes. Generation probabilities for all TCRbeta clonotypes obtained by the gDNA method from a handful of donors were computed using OLGA. TCRdb holds this immuneACCESS table with in-frame rearrangements only. Some clones are missing; in checked studies, unresolved V genes explain under half, and the rest has no known cause. D and trimming were read from the DNA, whereas the V and J calls and clone size are those reported in that table. Present in this sample are some 1,400,000 clones, roughly 96% of which were seen just once. The ten largest make up roughly 1.2% of the sample.

The donors were healthy, HIV-negative adults with no recently reported acute infections or vaccinations. All donors were Caucasian adults living in Nashville, Tennessee, USA. CD4+ T cells were enriched through magnetic negative selection, after which naive cells were positively selected on CD45RA and the remaining negative fraction served as the memory subset. Blood was obtained by leukapheresis, after which PBMCs were separated by Ficoll-Histopaque density gradient centrifugation and cryopreserved in liquid nitrogen vapor phase. Analytical flow cytometry was used to check the purity and quantity of each magnetically sorted T cell population. From each sorted fraction, genomic DNA was isolated and quantified by UV absorbance on a Nanodrop 2000c. As regards this clone: The antigen it binds to is not known. No much larger clone is present one base from it, and per-base qualities are unavailable.

V lost 2 bases and J lost 0 bases, and the count of bases not matched to a germline gene is 2. Including the terminal cysteine and phenylalanine, the CDR3 comprises 15 residues. Only CDR3 DNA is held: 45 bases, read in frame from base 1. CDR1 and CDR2, per the germline V gene, are SGHRS and YFSETQ. This TCR was recovered from a man aged 30-40 years in good health. This receptor chain uses TRBV5-1 and TRBJ2-7, and 10 junction bases match TRBD1. Sample: naive CD4+ T cells sorted from blood. This specimen's cell subset or site label, interpreted: CD45RA+ positively selected. This receptor has the CDR3 CASSFGQGVSYEQYF. The nucleotide sequence reads TGCGCCAGCAGCTTTGGACAGGGGGTCTCCTACGAGCAGTACTTC. The entire variable domain, with the stretches around the CDR3 drawn from the reference TRBV5-1 and TRBJ2-7 proteins, is KAGVTQTPRYLIKTRGQQVTLSCSPISGHRSVSWYQQTPGQGLQFLFEYFSETQRNKGNFPGRFSGRQFSNSRSEMNVSTLELGDSALYLCASSFGQGVSYEQYFGPGTRLTVT.